The rows below give T cell receptor beta chains drawn from one sample of a study of blood T cell repertoires in COVID-19. The table came from immunoSEQ multiplex PCR; TCRdb's copy has only in-frame clones and leaves some out. Of 310,000 or so clones listed, 86% are singletons. The sample comprised peripheral blood. All receptors derive from a woman aged 45-65 years with acute or convalescent COVID-19. CDR3s include the opening cysteine and the closing phenylalanine or tryptophan. D genes are given only for firm matches. A row's size may be missing; if present it is once, few, many or a size class.

CDR3 length: 13
D gene: TRBD2
V gene: TRBV6-4
J gene: TRBJ2-1
clone size: .
CDR3 DNA: TGTGCCAGCAGTGAGACGCGGGAGGGGGGGCAGTTCTTC
CDR3 protein: CASSETREGGQFF

CDR3 length: 16
D gene: TRBD2
V gene: TRBV6-6
J gene: TRBJ2-1
clone size: .
CDR3 DNA: TGTGCCAGCAGTTACGTATTAGCGGGAGGGCCTGGTGAGCAGTTCTTC
CDR3 protein: CASSYVLAGGPGEQFF

CDR3 length: 10
D gene: .
V gene: TRBV20-1
J gene: TRBJ1-2
clone size: .
CDR3 DNA: TGCAGTGCCTGGGGGGGTGGCTACACCTTC
CDR3 protein: CSAWGGGYTF

CDR3 length: 17
D gene: .
V gene: TRBV28
J gene: TRBJ2-4
clone size: .
CDR3 DNA: TGTGCCAGCAGTTTGCGGAGATCACAACTAACCAAAAACATTCAGTACTTC
CDR3 protein: CASSLRRSQLTKNIQYF

CDR3 length: 11
D gene: .
V gene: TRBV6-2/TRBV6-3
J gene: TRBJ2-7
clone size: once
CDR3 DNA: TGTGCCAGCAGCCGAGATTACGAGCAGTACTTC
CDR3 protein: CASSRDYEQYF

CDR3 length: 14
D gene: .
V gene: TRBV3-1/TRBV3-2
J gene: TRBJ1-2
clone size: .
CDR3 DNA: TGTGCCAGCAGCAAAGGGGCAGGGGAGTCGGGCTACACCTTC
CDR3 protein: CASSKGAGESGYTF

CDR3 length: 15
D gene: .
V gene: TRBV5-1
J gene: TRBJ1-3
clone size: many
CDR3 DNA: TGCGCCAGCACCATCGGTACAGGGACTGGAAACACCATATATTTT
CDR3 protein: CASTIGTGTGNTIYF

CDR3 length: 13
D gene: TRBD2
V gene: TRBV24-1
J gene: TRBJ2-2
clone size: .
CDR3 DNA: TGTGCCACCAGTTACCTAGCGGGCGGGGAGCTGTTTTTT
CDR3 protein: CATSYLAGGELFF

CDR3 length: 13
D gene: TRBD1
V gene: TRBV5-1
J gene: TRBJ1-4
clone size: .
CDR3 DNA: TGCGCCAGCAGCTCGACAGGGTGGGAAAAACTGTTTTTT
CDR3 protein: CASSSTGWEKLFF

CDR3 length: 13
D gene: .
V gene: TRBV10-3
J gene: TRBJ1-1
clone size: .
CDR3 DNA: TGTGCCACTGGGGTTACAGGGCAAGATGAAGCTTTCTTT
CDR3 protein: CATGVTGQDEAFF

CDR3 length: 15
D gene: .
V gene: TRBV7-9
J gene: TRBJ2-1
clone size: .
CDR3 DNA: TGTGCCAGCAGCTTAGCGGCGGGGTGGAGCAATGAGCAGTTCTTC
CDR3 protein: CASSLAAGWSNEQFF

CDR3 length: 15
D gene: .
V gene: TRBV7-3
J gene: TRBJ1-1
clone size: .
CDR3 DNA: TGTGCCAGCAGCTTAAGAGGGACACCGAACACTGAAGCTTTCTTT
CDR3 protein: CASSLRGTPNTEAFF

CDR3 length: 14
D gene: .
V gene: TRBV27
J gene: TRBJ2-7
clone size: once
CDR3 DNA: TGTGCCAGCAGATTGCGGGGACTCTCCTACGAGCAGTACTTC
CDR3 protein: CASRLRGLSYEQYF

CDR3 length: 16
D gene: .
V gene: TRBV24-1
J gene: TRBJ1-2
clone size: .
CDR3 DNA: TGTGCCACCCGGCCATCAACGACAGAGGAGTCCTATGGCTACACCTTC
CDR3 protein: CATRPSTTEESYGYTF